This T cell receptor beta chain was retrieved from a study of cytomegalovirus exposure and HLA in healthy donors. The PCR contained 60 Vbeta and 13 Jbeta primers. Authors' data handling: Later reanalysis found around 84 million unique TCR beta chains, around 11 million of them shared. The assay was immunoSEQ multiplex PCR, and TCRdb's table has in-frame clones only and misses some. The V and J calls and clone size were taken over from that table, and D and trimming were inferred from the DNA. Here the sample spans over 150,000 clones, 84% being singletons. CDR1 MNHNS and CDR2 SASEGT come from the germline V gene. The CDR3 totals 13 residues. V was clipped by 11 bases and J by 0 bases, with 13 bases between them. This clone showed up just a few times.

The sample taken for sequencing was PBMCs. The sequence was collected from a boy aged 2-9 years in good health and CMV-seronegative. The V gene is TRBV6-1, the J gene TRBJ1-1; no firm D call. The CDR3 DNA follows: TGTGCCTCGGGGTGGGTCATGAACACTGAAGCTTTCTTT. Encoded protein: CASGWVMNTEAFF.